What follows are 7 T cell receptor beta chains derived from one specimen sequenced in a study of cytomegalovirus exposure and HLA in healthy donors. The PCR used 60 Vbeta and 13 Jbeta primers. Clones were read by immunoSEQ multiplex PCR, and TCRdb kept only the in-frame ones, dropping some. Here the sample spans about 140,000 clones, 70% being singletons. Sequencing was carried out using PBMCs. Receptors originate from a woman in her twenties or thirties in good health and CMV-seronegative.

In this sample, this clone turned up a few times. The rearrangement joins TRBV6-5 to TRBJ2-1; 9 bases align to TRBD2. Losses at the gene ends were 0 bases for V and 9 bases for J; bases not matched to a gene: 9. Germline CDR1 is MNHEY and CDR2 is SVGAGI. The CDR3 runs 16 residues. This chain's CDR3 is CASSYSMAGGPIEQFF. CDR3 DNA sequence: TGTGCCAGCAGTTACTCAATGGCGGGAGGGCCGATTGAGCAGTTCTTC.

The chain employs TRBV6-1 and TRBJ2-7; a weak D match, TRBD2 (6 bases). The CDR3 is 14 amino acids. Trimming stripped 6 bases from V and 6 bases from J, with 18 bases between. The germline gives CDR1 MNHNS, CDR2 SASEGT. The CDR3 region is CASRTGLQPFEQYV. The CDR3 DNA follows: TGTGCCAGCAGGACGGGACTCCAACCCTTCGAGCAGTACGTC.

The gene calls are TRBV10-3 and TRBJ1-3; TRBD1 matches at 7 bases. CDR3 size: 15 residues. Germline CDR1 ENHRY, CDR2 SYGVKD. V gave up 7 bases and J gave up 2 bases; unmatched junction bases: 8. CDR3 in amino acids: CAIKGTGTAGNTIYF. The CDR3 DNA reads as TGTGCCATCAAGGGAACCGGGACAGCTGGAAACACCATATATTTT.

The V and J genes are TRBV27 and TRBJ2-5; D may be TRBD1 (6 bases). From germline, CDR1 is MNHEY and CDR2 SMNVEV (reference sequence). Trimming pared 5 bases from V and 4 bases from J, leaving 17 bases between. The length of the CDR3 is 15 residues. As DNA, the CDR3 is TGTGCCAGCAGTCCGAGGCAGGGGATGGGAGAGACCCAGTACTTC. This codes for CASSPRQGMGETQYF.

The chain joins TRBV2 to TRBJ2-1; D is possibly TRBD2 (6 bases). The CDR3 loop spans 14 amino acids. V shed 7 bases and J shed 1 base, with 11 bases lying between them. Germline assignment: CDR1 SNHLY and CDR2 FYNNEI. This CDR3 reads CASKDGGSYNEQFF. The CDR3 DNA is TGTGCCAGCAAAGACGGGGGTTCCTACAATGAGCAGTTCTTC.

This rearrangement joins TRBV19 to TRBJ2-1, with 8 bases matching TRBD2. Germline V gives CDR1 LNHDA, CDR2 SQIVND (reference sequence). The CDR3 totals 15 residues. Trimming removed 3 bases from V and 7 bases from J; junction bases left unmatched: 8. CDR3 bases: TGTGCCAGTAGTATTGACGGGGGGGAAGTGAATGAGCAGTTCTTC. Translation: CASSIDGGEVNEQFF.

The V and J genes are TRBV28 and TRBJ1-2; D may be TRBD1 (5 bases). The germline V gene has CDR1 MDHEN and CDR2 SYDVKM. The CDR3 has 19 amino acids. V was clipped by 2 bases and J by 4 bases, with 26 bases between them. The CDR3 here is CASSLPGVGGYEPIYGYTF. Here the CDR3 DNA reads TGTGCCAGCAGTTTACCCGGGGTTGGGGGGTACGAACCGATCTATGGCTACACCTTC.